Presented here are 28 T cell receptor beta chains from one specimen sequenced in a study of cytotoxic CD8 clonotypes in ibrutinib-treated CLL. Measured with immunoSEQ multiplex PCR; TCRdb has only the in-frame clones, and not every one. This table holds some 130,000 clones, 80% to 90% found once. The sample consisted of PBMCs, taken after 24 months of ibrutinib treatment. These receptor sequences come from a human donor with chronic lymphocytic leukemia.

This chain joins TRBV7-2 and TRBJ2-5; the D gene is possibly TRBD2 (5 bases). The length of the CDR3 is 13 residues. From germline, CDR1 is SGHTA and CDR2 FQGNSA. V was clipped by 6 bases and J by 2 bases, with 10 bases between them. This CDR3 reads CASSPTTQETQYF. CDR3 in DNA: TGTGCCAGCAGTCCGACTACTCAAGAGACCCAGTACTTC. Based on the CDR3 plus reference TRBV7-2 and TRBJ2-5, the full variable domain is GAGVSQSPSNKVTEKGKDVELRCDPISGHTALYWYRQSLGQGLEFLIYFQGNSAPDKSGLPSDRFSAERTGGSVSTLTIQRTQQEDSAVYLCASSPTTQETQYFGPGTRLLVL.

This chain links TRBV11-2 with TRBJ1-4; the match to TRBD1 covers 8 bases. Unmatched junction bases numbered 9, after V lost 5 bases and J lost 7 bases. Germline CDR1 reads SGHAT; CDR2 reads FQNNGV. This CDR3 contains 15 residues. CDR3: CASSPGQGTREKLFF. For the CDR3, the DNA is TGTGCCAGCAGCCCTGGACAGGGAACCCGTGAAAAACTGTTTTTT. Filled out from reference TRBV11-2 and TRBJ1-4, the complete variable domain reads EAGVAQSPRYKIIEKRQSVAFWCNPISGHATLYWYQQILGQGPKLLIQFQNNGVVDDSQLPKDRFSAERLKGVDSTLKIQPAKLEDSAVYLCASSPGQGTREKLFFGSGTQLSVL.

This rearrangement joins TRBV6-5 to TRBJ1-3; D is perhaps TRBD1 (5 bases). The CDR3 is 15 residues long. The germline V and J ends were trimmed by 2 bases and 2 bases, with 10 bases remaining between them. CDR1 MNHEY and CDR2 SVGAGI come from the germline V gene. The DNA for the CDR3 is TGTGCCAGCAGTTACGAAGGGGTAACTGGAAACACCATATATTTT. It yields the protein CASSYEGVTGNTIYF.

The CDR3: CASSLSVQGQANEKLFF. The CDR3, as DNA: TGTGCCAGCAGCTTGTCAGTCCAAGGACAGGCTAATGAAAAACTGTTTTTT. The chain links TRBV5-6 to TRBJ1-4; the match to TRBD1 covers 7 bases. V gave up 1 base and J gave up 3 bases; unmatched junction bases: 9. Per germline, CDR1 SGHDT and CDR2 YYEEEE. The CDR3 runs to 17 residues.

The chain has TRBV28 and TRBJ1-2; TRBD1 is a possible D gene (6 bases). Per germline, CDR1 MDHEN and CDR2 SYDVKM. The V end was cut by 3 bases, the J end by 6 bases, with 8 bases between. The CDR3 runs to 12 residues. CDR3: CASSFPGDGYTF. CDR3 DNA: TGTGCCAGCAGTTTTCCAGGGGATGGCTACACCTTC.

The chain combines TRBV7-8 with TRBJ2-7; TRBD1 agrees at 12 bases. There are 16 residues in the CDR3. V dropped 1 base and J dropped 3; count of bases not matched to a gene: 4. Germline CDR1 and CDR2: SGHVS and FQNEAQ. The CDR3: CASSLGGTGGRYEQYF. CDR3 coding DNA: TGTGCCAGCAGCTTAGGCGGGACAGGGGGCCGCTACGAGCAGTACTTC.

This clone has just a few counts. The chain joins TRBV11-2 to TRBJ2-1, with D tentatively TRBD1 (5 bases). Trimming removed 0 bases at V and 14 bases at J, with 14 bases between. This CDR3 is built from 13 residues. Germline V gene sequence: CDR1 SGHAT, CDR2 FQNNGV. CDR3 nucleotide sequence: TGTGCCAGCAGCTTAGATAGAAGGGGTTACGAGTTCTTC. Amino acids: CASSLDRRGYEFF.

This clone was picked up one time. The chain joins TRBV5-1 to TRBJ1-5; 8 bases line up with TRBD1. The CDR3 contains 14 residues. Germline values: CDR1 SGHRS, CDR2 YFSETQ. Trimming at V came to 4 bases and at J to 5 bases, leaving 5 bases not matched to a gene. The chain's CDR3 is CASSPRGRHQPQHF. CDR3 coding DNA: TGCGCCAGCAGCCCCAGGGGGCGTCATCAGCCCCAGCATTTT.

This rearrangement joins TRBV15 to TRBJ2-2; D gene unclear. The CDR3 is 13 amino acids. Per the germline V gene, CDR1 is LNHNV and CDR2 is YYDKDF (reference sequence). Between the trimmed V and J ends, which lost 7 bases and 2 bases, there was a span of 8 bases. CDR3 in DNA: TGTGCCACCACGGCGATAAACACCGGGGAGCTGTTTTTT. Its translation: CATTAINTGELFF.

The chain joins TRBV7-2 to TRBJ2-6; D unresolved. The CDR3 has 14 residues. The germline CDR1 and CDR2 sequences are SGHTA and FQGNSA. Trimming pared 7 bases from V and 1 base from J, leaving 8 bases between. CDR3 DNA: TGTGCCAGCACCCAGGTTTCTGGGGCCAACGTCCTGACTTTC. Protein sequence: CASTQVSGANVLTF.

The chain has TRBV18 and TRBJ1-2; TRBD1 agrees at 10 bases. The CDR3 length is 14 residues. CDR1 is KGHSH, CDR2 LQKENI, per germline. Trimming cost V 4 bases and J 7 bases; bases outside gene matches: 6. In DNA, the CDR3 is TGTGCCAGCTCACTGAACGACAGGGGGCTTGGCTACACCTTC. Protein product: CASSLNDRGLGYTF. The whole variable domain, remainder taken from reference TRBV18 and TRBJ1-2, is NAGVMQNPRHLVRRRGQEARLRCSPMKGHSHVYWYRQLPEEGLKFMVYLQKENIIDESGMPKERFSAEFPKEGPSILRIQQVVRGDSAAYFCASSLNDRGLGYTFGSGTRLTVV.

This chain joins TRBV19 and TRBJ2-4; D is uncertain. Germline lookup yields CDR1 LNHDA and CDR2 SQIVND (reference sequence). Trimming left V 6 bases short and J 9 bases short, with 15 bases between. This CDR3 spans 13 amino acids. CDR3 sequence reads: CASRAPPASIQYF. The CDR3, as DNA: TGTGCCAGTAGGGCCCCTCCGGCGTCCATTCAGTACTTC.

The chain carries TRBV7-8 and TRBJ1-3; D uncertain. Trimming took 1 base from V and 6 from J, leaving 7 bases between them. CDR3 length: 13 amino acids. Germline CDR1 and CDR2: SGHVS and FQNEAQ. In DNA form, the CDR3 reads TGTGCCAGCAGCTTAGACAGCCTAAACACCATATATTTT. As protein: CASSLDSLNTIYF.

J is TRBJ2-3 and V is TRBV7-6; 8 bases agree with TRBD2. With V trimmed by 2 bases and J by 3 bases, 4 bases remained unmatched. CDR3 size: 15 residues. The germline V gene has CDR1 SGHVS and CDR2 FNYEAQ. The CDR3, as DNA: TGTGCCAGCAGCTTATGGCGGGGGGAAACAGATACGCAGTATTTT. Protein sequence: CASSLWRGETDTQYF.

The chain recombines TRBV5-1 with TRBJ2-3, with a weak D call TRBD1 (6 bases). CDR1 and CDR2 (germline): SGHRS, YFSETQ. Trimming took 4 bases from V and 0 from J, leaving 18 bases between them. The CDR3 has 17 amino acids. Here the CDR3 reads CASSNRDTYSSTDTQYF. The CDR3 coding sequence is TGCGCCAGCAGCAACCGGGACACCTACTCTAGCACAGATACGCAGTATTTT.

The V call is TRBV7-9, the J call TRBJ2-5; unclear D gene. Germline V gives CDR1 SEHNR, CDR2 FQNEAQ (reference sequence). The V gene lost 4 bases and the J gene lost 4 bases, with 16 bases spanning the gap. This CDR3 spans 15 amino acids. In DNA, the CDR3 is TGTGCCAGCAGCTCCTACACCCAAGCCCCAGAGACCCAGTACTTC. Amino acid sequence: CASSSYTQAPETQYF.

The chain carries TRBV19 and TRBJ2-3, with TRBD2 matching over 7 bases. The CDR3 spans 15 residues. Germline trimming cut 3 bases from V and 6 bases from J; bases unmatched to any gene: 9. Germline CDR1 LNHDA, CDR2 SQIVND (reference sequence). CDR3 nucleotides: TGTGCCAGTAGTATCGGAGCGGGGACCTCTGATACGCAGTATTTT. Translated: CASSIGAGTSDTQYF.

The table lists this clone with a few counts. The CDR3 here is CASSLSSLNTEAFF. Here the CDR3 DNA reads TGCGCCAGCAGCTTGTCGAGCCTGAACACTGAAGCTTTCTTT. The chain has TRBV5-1 and TRBJ1-1; the D is unclear. CDR3 length: 14 residues. V was cut by 1 base and J by 0 bases, with 7 bases left in between. The germline CDR1 and CDR2 sequences are SGHRS and YFSETQ.

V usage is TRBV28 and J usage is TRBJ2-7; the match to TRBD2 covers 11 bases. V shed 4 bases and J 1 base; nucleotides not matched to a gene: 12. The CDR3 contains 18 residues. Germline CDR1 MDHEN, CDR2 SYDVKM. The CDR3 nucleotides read TGTGCCAGCAGTTACGACCTAGCGGGGGGCCGCCCTTCCTACGAGCAGTACTTC. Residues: CASSYDLAGGRPSYEQYF. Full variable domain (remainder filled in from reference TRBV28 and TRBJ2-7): DVKVTQSSRYLVKRTGEKVFLECVQDMDHENMFWYRQDPGLGLRLIYFSYDVKMKEKGDIPEGYSVSREKKERFSLILESASTNQTSMYLCASSYDLAGGRPSYEQYFGPGTRLTVT.

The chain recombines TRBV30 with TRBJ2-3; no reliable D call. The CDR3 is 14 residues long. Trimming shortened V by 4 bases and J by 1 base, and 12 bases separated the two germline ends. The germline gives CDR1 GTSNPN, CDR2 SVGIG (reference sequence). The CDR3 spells CAWKVAGGTDTQYF. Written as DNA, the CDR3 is TGTGCCTGGAAGGTGGCAGGAGGCACAGATACGCAGTATTTT. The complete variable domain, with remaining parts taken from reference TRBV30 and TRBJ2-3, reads SQTIHQWPATLVQPVGSPLSLECTVEGTSNPNLYWYRQAAGRGLQLLFYSVGIGQISSEVPQNLSASRPQDRQFILSSKKLLLSDSGFYLCAWKVAGGTDTQYFGPGTRLTVL.

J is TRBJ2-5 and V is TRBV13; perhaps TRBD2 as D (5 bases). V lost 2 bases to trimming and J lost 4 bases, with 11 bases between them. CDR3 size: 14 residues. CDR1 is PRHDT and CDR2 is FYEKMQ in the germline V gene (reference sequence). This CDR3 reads CASSLTGYGETQYF. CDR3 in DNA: TGTGCCAGCAGCTTAACGGGGTATGGAGAGACCCAGTACTTC.

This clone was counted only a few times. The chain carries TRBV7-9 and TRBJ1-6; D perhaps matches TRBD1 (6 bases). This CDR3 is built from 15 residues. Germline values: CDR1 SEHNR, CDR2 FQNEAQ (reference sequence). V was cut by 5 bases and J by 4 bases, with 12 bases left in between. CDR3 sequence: CASSARQVYNSPLHF. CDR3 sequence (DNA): TGTGCCAGCAGCGCCCGACAGGTGTATAATTCACCCCTCCACTTT.

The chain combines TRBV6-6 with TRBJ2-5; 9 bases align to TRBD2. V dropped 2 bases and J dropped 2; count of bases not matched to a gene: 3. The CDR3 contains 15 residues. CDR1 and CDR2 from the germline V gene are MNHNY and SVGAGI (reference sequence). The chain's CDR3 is CASSYGGGEQETQYF. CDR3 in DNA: TGTGCCAGCAGTTACGGCGGGGGGGAGCAAGAGACCCAGTACTTC.

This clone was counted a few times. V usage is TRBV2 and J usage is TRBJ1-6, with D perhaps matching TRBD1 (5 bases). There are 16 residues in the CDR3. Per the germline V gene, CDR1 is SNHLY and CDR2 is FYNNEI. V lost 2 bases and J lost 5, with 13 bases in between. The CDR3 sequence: CASSERPGPNNSPLHF. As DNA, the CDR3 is TGTGCCAGCAGTGAAAGGCCAGGGCCAAATAATTCACCCCTCCACTTT.

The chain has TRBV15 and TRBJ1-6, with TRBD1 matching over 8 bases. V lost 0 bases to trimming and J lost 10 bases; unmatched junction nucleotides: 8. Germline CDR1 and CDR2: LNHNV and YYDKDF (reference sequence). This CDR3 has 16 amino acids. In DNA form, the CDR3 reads TGTGCCACCAGCAGAGATCTGACAGGGGTCGGGTCACCCCTCCACTTT. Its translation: CATSRDLTGVGSPLHF.

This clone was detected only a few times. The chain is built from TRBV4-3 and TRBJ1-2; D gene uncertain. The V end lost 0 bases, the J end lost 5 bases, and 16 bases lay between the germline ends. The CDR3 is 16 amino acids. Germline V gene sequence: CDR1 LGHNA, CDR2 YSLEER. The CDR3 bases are TGCGCCAGCAGCCAAGATCTGATAGCAGGAACATATGGCTACACCTTC. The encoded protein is CASSQDLIAGTYGYTF.

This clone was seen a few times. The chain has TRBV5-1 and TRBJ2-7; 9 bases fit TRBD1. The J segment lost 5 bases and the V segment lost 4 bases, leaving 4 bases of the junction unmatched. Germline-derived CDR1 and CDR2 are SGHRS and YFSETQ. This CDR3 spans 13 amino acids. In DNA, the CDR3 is TGCGCCAGCAGCGGGACAGGGAGGGACGAGCAGTACTTC. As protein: CASSGTGRDEQYF.

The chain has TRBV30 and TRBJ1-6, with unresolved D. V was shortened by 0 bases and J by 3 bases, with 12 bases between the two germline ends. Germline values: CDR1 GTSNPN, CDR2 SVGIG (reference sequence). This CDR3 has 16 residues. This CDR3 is CAWSVRTVNYNSPLHF. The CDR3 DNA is TGTGCCTGGAGTGTACGAACAGTTAACTATAATTCACCCCTCCACTTT.